The 24 T cell receptor beta chains below come from one sample, sequenced in a study of shared clonotypes between healthy human individuals. TCRdb's table, derived via immunoSEQ multiplex PCR, lists solely in-frame clones and lacks some. The top ten hold over 1% of the sample, which has over a million clones, around 97% seen once. Sequencing was performed on naive CD4+ T cells sorted from blood. Regarding subset: CD45RA+ positively selected. The receptor set was obtained from a man aged 25-45 years in good health.

A few counts support this clone. Other nucleotide sequences in the sample specify the same CDR3. The rearrangement uses TRBV28 and TRBJ1-5, with D perhaps matching TRBD1 (5 bases). CDR3 length: 13 amino acids. The germline V gene has CDR1 MDHEN and CDR2 SYDVKM. Trimming cost V 6 bases and J 1 base, with 7 bases left between them. The CDR3 protein is CASSWGSNQPQHF. CDR3 coding DNA: TGTGCCAGCAGCTGGGGCAGCAATCAGCCCCAGCATTTT.

This clone came up once. The V gene is TRBV18, the J gene TRBJ1-1; the D gene is possibly TRBD1 (6 bases). This CDR3 region has 16 residues. Trimming took 0 bases from V and 5 from J, leaving 16 bases between them. The germline V gene encodes CDR1 KGHSH and CDR2 LQKENI. The CDR3 DNA sequence: TGTGCCAGCTCACCACCGTCGCACAGGGCATCGACTGAAGCTTTCTTT. It is translated as CASSPPSHRASTEAFF.

The chain employs TRBV28 and TRBJ2-3; 8 positions agree with TRBD1. J gave up 6 bases and V 4 bases, and 9 bases lay outside the gene matches. Germline V gene lookup returns CDR1 MDHEN and CDR2 SYDVKM. CDR3 size: 15 residues. The CDR3 DNA follows: TGTGCCAGCAGTTCCGCAGGGGGCGGGTTGGATACGCAGTATTTT. It specifies CASSSAGGGLDTQYF.

This chain uses TRBV14 with TRBJ2-3, with 11 bases fitting TRBD2. The CDR3 consists of 16 residues. Germline V CDR1 and CDR2: SGHDN, FVKESK. The junction had 3 bases not matched to a gene; V was cut back by 0 bases and J by 4 bases. CDR3 in DNA: TGTGCCAGCAGCCAAGATAAACTAGCGGGAGCAGATACGCAGTATTTT. Translated, it gives CASSQDKLAGADTQYF.

This rearrangement joins TRBV9 to TRBJ2-7; maybe TRBD2 (6 bases). The length of the CDR3 is 14 residues. Germline CDR1 reads SGDLS; CDR2 reads YYNGEE. The V end was cut by 3 bases, the J end by 0 bases, with 10 bases between. The CDR3 DNA reads TGTGCCAGCAGCGAGGGACTTACCTCCTACGAGCAGTACTTC. Encoded protein: CASSEGLTSYEQYF.

The chain couples TRBV2 to TRBJ1-1, with D unresolved. There are 14 residues in the CDR3. CDR1 is SNHLY and CDR2 is FYNNEI in the germline V gene. Trimming left V 3 bases short and J 6 bases short, with 14 bases between. CDR3 region: CASSEGYLRAEAFF. The CDR3 DNA reads TGTGCCAGCAGTGAGGGATATTTGAGGGCTGAAGCTTTCTTT.

This clone was seen a single time. This sequence joins TRBV27 and TRBJ1-2; no clear D. CDR3 length equals 12 residues. CDR1 MNHEY and CDR2 SMNVEV come from the germline V gene (reference sequence). The germline V and J ends were trimmed by 6 bases and 8 bases, with 13 bases remaining between them. The chain's CDR3 is CASSFAGSGYTF. CDR3 bases: TGTGCCAGCAGCTTCGCGGGCTCGGGCTACACCTTC.

The genes are TRBV6-1 and TRBJ2-1, with 7 bases identical to TRBD2. This CDR3 comprises 14 residues. V dropped 7 bases and J dropped 2; count of bases not matched to a gene: 5. In germline, CDR1 is MNHNS, CDR2 SASEGT. CDR3 in amino acids: CASISSGTYNEQFF. In DNA, the CDR3 is TGTGCCAGCATTTCTAGCGGAACCTACAATGAGCAGTTCTTC.

This clone was recorded only once. The CDR3 protein is CATQLPTSGSEQFF. The CDR3 region has the DNA TGTGCCACCCAGCTTCCAACTAGCGGGAGTGAGCAGTTCTTC. This chain connects TRBV11-2 to TRBJ2-1; TRBD2 agrees at 11 bases. This CDR3 spans 14 amino acids. Germline CDR1 and CDR2: SGHAT and FQNNGV. The V segment lost 10 bases and the J segment 9 bases; nucleotides outside the gene matches: 11.

This sequence joins TRBV5-1 and TRBJ2-1; 11 bases line up with TRBD2. In germline, CDR1 is SGHRS, CDR2 YFSETQ. CDR3 size: 16 residues. Losses at the gene ends were 1 base for V and 5 bases for J; bases not matched to a gene: 5. The CDR3 here is CASSLKGLAEDNEQFF. CDR3 sequence (DNA): TGCGCCAGCAGCTTGAAGGGACTAGCGGAGGACAATGAGCAGTTCTTC.

The genes are TRBV27 and TRBJ2-1; D gene ambiguous. This CDR3 is 15 amino acids long. V was cut by 5 bases and J by 0 bases, with 11 bases left in between. Germline V gene sequence: CDR1 MNHEY, CDR2 SMNVEV (reference sequence). For the CDR3, the DNA is TGTGCCAGCAGTCCCAACCTAGGCTCCTACAATGAGCAGTTCTTC. This translates into CASSPNLGSYNEQFF.

This clone was recorded only once. Other DNA sequences within the sample encode an identical CDR3. The CDR3 protein is CASSLARGTDTQYF. The CDR3 nucleotides are TGTGCCAGCAGCTTGGCGCGGGGCACAGATACGCAGTATTTT. The V and J genes are TRBV5-4 and TRBJ2-3, with D possibly matching TRBD2 (5 bases). Germline CDR1 SGHNT, CDR2 YYREEE (reference sequence). CDR3 length: 14 residues. V was pared by 0 bases and J by 1 base, with 6 bases between.

The genes are TRBV6-6 and TRBJ2-1; D is perhaps TRBD1 or TRBD2 (5 bases each). This CDR3 spans 12 amino acids. V was cut by 5 bases and J by 13 bases, with 15 bases left in between. Germline CDR1 and CDR2: MNHNY and SVGAGI (reference sequence). The CDR3 coding sequence is TGTGCCAGCAGTACCGGGACGCAGGGTCAGTTCTTC. Protein sequence: CASSTGTQGQFF.

CDR3: CASSQIGTEDRSTDTQYF. For the CDR3, the DNA is TGCGCCAGCAGTCAAATCGGGACGGAGGACAGAAGCACAGATACGCAGTATTTT. J is TRBJ2-3 and V is TRBV23-1; a possible D gene is TRBD1 (6 bases). TRBV23-1 is identified as an open reading frame with a role that is uncertain. The CDR3 totals 18 residues. Trimming left V 2 bases short and J 0 bases short, with 18 bases between.

The rearrangement links TRBV6-5 to TRBJ1-1; D might be TRBD1 (5 bases). The germline V and J ends were trimmed by 8 bases and 4 bases, with 20 bases remaining between them. CDR1 and CDR2 (germline): MNHEY, SVGAGI. The CDR3 loop spans 15 amino acids. CDR3 loop: CASQYFTGVGTEAFF. Written as DNA, the CDR3 is TGTGCCAGCCAATATTTCACAGGAGTTGGCACTGAAGCTTTCTTT.

The V call is TRBV28, the J call TRBJ2-1; 7 nucleotides match TRBD2. The J segment lost 8 bases and the V segment lost 3 bases, leaving 4 bases of the junction unmatched. CDR3 size: 13 residues. Looked up from germline, CDR1 is MDHEN and CDR2 is SYDVKM. The CDR3 DNA sequence: TGTGCCAGCAGTTTCGCGGGAGTGTATGAGCAGTTCTTC. This translates into CASSFAGVYEQFF.

This clone was detected only once. V and J are TRBV6-4 and TRBJ2-3; 7 nucleotides match TRBD2. The V segment lost 3 bases and the J segment 1 base; nucleotides outside the gene matches: 1. This CDR3 contains 14 residues. Germline V lookup: CDR1 MRHNA, CDR2 SNTAGT. The CDR3 DNA reads TGTGCCAGCAGTGATCTAGCGGGCACAGATACGCAGTATTTT. Translating it yields CASSDLAGTDTQYF.

The gene calls are TRBV11-2 and TRBJ2-7; weak D call: TRBD1 (6 bases). The V gene lost 4 bases and the J gene lost 1 base, with 17 bases spanning the gap. CDR1 and CDR2 (germline): SGHAT, FQNNGV. This CDR3 has 16 residues. The CDR3 region is CASSSSSWGLSYEQYF. As DNA, the CDR3 is TGTGCCAGCAGCTCTTCTTCTTGGGGGCTGTCCTACGAGCAGTACTTC.

The chain combines TRBV5-1 with TRBJ2-7; D unclear. This CDR3 is 14 amino acids long. With 0 bases removed from V and 2 bases from J, the gap between germline ends came to 9 bases. In germline, CDR1 is SGHRS, CDR2 YFSETQ. In DNA form, the CDR3 reads TGCGCCAGCAGCTTGGAAGGCAGAACCTACGAGCAGTACTTC. It specifies CASSLEGRTYEQYF.

The genes are TRBV7-3 and TRBJ2-3, with TRBD2 identical over 12 bases. Unmatched junction bases numbered 4, after V lost 0 bases and J lost 3 bases. The CDR3 totals 17 residues. Germline assignment: CDR1 SGHTA and CDR2 FQGTGA. CDR3 nucleotides: TGTGCCAGCAGCTTAACCCTAGCGGGAGGGCAAACAGATACGCAGTATTTT. As protein: CASSLTLAGGQTDTQYF.

The V gene is TRBV7-6, the J gene TRBJ1-1; D is unclear. Germline assignment: CDR1 SGHVS and CDR2 FNYEAQ. The germline V and J ends were trimmed by 5 bases and 0 bases, with 13 bases remaining between them. The CDR3 is 15 amino acids. The CDR3: CASSPGRWMNTEAFF. The CDR3, as DNA: TGTGCCAGCAGCCCAGGCAGGTGGATGAACACTGAAGCTTTCTTT.

As for this clone: This may arise from a read error, as a much more abundant clone is one base away. The same CDR3 is also encoded by other DNA sequences in this sample. The V and J genes are TRBV28 and TRBJ1-1, with D maybe TRBD1 (6 bases). Per germline, CDR1 MDHEN and CDR2 SYDVKM. Trimming left V 6 bases short and J 5 bases short, with 13 bases between. The length of the CDR3 is 13 residues. The chain's CDR3 is CASSLQGGTEAFF. Here the CDR3 DNA reads TGTGCCAGCAGCTTACAGGGAGGGACTGAAGCTTTCTTT. Together with reference TRBV28 and TRBJ1-1, the CDR3 gives the full variable domain: DVKVTQSSRYLVKRTGEKVFLECVQDMDHENMFWYRQDPGLGLRLIYFSYDVKMKEKGDIPEGYSVSREKKERFSLILESASTNQTSMYLCASSLQGGTEAFFGQGTRLTVV.

This chain uses TRBV7-2 with TRBJ2-3; D call uncertain. V dropped 0 bases and J dropped 6 bases, with 4 bases sitting between them. Germline CDR1 is SGHTA and CDR2 is FQGNSA. The CDR3 runs to 12 residues. The CDR3 spells CASSLAWDTQYF. The CDR3 coding sequence is TGTGCCAGCAGCTTAGCATGGGATACGCAGTATTTT.

The rearrangement links TRBV28 to TRBJ1-1; D may be TRBD1 (6 bases). CDR3 length: 14 residues. Germline values: CDR1 MDHEN, CDR2 SYDVKM. V gave up 6 bases and J gave up 2 bases, with 13 bases separating them. The CDR3 sequence: CASRGGQLNTEAFF. CDR3 sequence (DNA): TGTGCCAGCAGGGGGGGGCAGCTTAACACTGAAGCTTTCTTT. Combining the CDR3 with reference TRBV28 and TRBJ1-1 gives the whole variable domain DVKVTQSSRYLVKRTGEKVFLECVQDMDHENMFWYRQDPGLGLRLIYFSYDVKMKEKGDIPEGYSVSREKKERFSLILESASTNQTSMYLCASRGGQLNTEAFFGQGTRLTVV.